This paragraph covers one T cell receptor beta chain sequence. This clonotype was seen many times. What this receptor recognizes is not known. No quality values exist for individual bases; no much larger clone is one base distant. The time point label, as the study defines it: newly diagnosed GD, antithyroid drugs for less than 3 months. For both TCR sequencing and RNA sequencing, RNA was extracted from PBMCs in TRIzol. Graves' disease was diagnosed according to American Thyroid Association guidelines. Patients were recruited from an endocrinology department in Xi'an, China. Each patient gave 7.5 to 10 milliliters of peripheral blood, collected in an EDTA anticoagulant tube. Ficoll Paque Plus density gradient separation was used to isolate PBMCs, and no further T cell sorting was performed. RNA quality was checked with an Agilent 2100 Bioanalyzer and agarose gel, and concentration with a NanoDrop 2000.

Libraries were prepared through multiplex PCR. Sequencing took place on an Illumina HiSeq 4000. CDR3 regions were amplified by Arm-PCR with iRepertoire HTBI primers to construct TCR beta libraries. PCR products were gel purified before sequencing. Regarding the original processing steps: A total of 62 TRBV and 14 TRBJ segments were identified across samples and were used for gene usage analysis of CDR3 amino acid clonotypes. COPE and FqMerger were used to merge filtered high-quality paired reads into contigs. Contigs were aligned with BLAST to IMGT TRBV, TRBD and TRBJ reference genes, and CDR3 was defined per IMGT. Any clonotype with a frequency above 0.1% was classified as a highly expanded clone. Repertoire diversity was measured by Shannon entropy, and V-J evenness by the Gini coefficient. A clonotype was considered public if more than one individual shared it. Using fastp trimming at Q25 and MiXCR clonotype assembly, TCRdb reanalyzed the public sequencing data and kept in-frame beta chains. Rows merge per CDR3 protein into single entries with the most common DNA and genes. The V and J calls follow TCRdb's processing rather than the paper's. The sample data list 350,000 to 500,000 distinct CDR3 sequences, and 15% to 20% of these were observed just once. About a quarter of the sample lies in the top ten.

The data belong to a study of regulatory T cells in long-lasting Graves disease (dated by TCRdb to the early 2020s). Study-level background: Newly diagnosed Graves' disease patients had taken antithyroid drugs for less than 3 months. Peripheral blood TCR sequencing and RNA sequencing compared persistent Graves' disease patients with newly diagnosed Graves' disease patients. The study took place in China and was registered as a clinical trial. A total of some 35 samples underwent TCR sequencing, from about 13 patients with persistent Graves' disease and 20 or so patients with newly diagnosed Graves' disease.

Summary of the overall study and its limitations: Persistent Graves' disease patients showed lower TCR Shannon entropy and fewer highly expanded clones than newly diagnosed patients, suggesting clonal expansion. The study examined only peripheral blood because the primary lesion, thyroid tissue, could not be accessed. Persistent disease showed preferential use of TRBV28, TRBJ1-2 and TRBJ2-5, whereas newly diagnosed disease favored TRBV20-1 and TRBJ2-1. Only the TCR beta chain was sequenced and analyzed. The small sample size was acknowledged by the authors as a limitation that may reduce accuracy. Persistent patients shared more public clonotypes among themselves (2,741) than newly diagnosed patients did (roughly 920).

The CDR1 and CDR2 encoded by the germline V gene are MNHNS and SASEGT. Cut back by 6 bases and 0 bases, the V and J ends lie 7 bases apart. Including cysteine and phenylalanine, the CDR3 has 13 amino acids. Kept here is only the CDR3 DNA, which spans 39 bases and is read in frame from base 1. These data also formed part of another study, on T cells in Graves' hyperthyroidism and ophthalmopathy. Reported in the second study: Stable Graves' hyperthyroidism was defined as the absence of progression to ophthalmopathy over 18 months of follow-up. Hyperthyroidism patients were newly diagnosed, had a disease duration of under 2 months, and were aged 18 to 65 years. Patients with uncontrolled infections, other autoimmune diseases, pregnancy or lactation were excluded. Clinical symptoms, serum thyroxine and TRAb, thyroid ultrasound, and orbital computed tomography formed the basis for the diagnoses. A first-round RT-PCR of the TCR CDR3 used the HTBI primer set with the Qiagen OneStep RT-PCR kit. Most expanded thyroid clonotypes (frequency above 0.001) were also detected in blood, suggesting blood repertoires may reflect thyroid immune responses. A 13 V-J signature model separated ophthalmopathy from stable hyperthyroidism, with around 88% sensitivity and 81% to 83% specificity in cross-validation and 80%/75% in testing. In validation, progression to ophthalmopathy was predicted by the model with nearly 71% sensitivity and about 72% specificity, a median of about 6 months before onset. To identify TCR V-J signatures that set the groups apart, the researchers used a discovery cohort of 100 patients, made up of 40 to 45 with Graves' ophthalmopathy and about 55 with stable Graves' hyperthyroidism. Prospective prediction of ophthalmopathy was tested in an independent validation cohort of 18 to 20 hyperthyroidism patients and 17 patients who later progressed to ophthalmopathy. The 75 to 100 discovery patients were divided at random into training and test sets in a 7:3 ratio. In several Graves' hyperthyroidism patients, the study also compared T-cell repertoires from thyroid tissue with T-cell repertoires from blood. After sampling, hyperthyroidism patients received methimazole starting at 30 mg daily, and ophthalmopathy patients received high-dose intravenous methylprednisolone. Libraries were constructed in a second round of multiplex PCR, after which size selection and purification were performed. Sequencing of the libraries was done on an Illumina HiSeq2000 using paired-end 100 bp reads. SOAPnuke was used to process the raw data, with reads discarded if the reads contained adapters or uncalled bases, had a mean Phred below 15, or lacked an exact constant-primer or identifier match. High-quality paired reads were merged with COPE v1.2.5, and unique nucleotide sequences were defined as clonotypes. MiTCR v1.1 was used to align clonotypes to the IMGT TRBV, TRBD and TRBJ reference segments. The analysis included only V-J combinations with a frequency above 0.0001, which together covered roughly 99% of the repertoires. A TCS score was defined as the ratio between F50 (clonal expansion) and ExV (chaos), using BLOSUM62-based TCRdist between CDR3 peptides within each V-J. Welch's t-statistics and random forest reduced roughly 540 V-J features to about 13, which were used in a naive Bayes classifier (R e1071). Sample size was not statistically predetermined, and blinding of investigators to group allocation was not performed. TCR Vbeta CDR3 sequencing of 130 to 150 peripheral blood samples (43 ophthalmopathy, about 74 hyperthyroidism and around 17 progressor patients) is reported in the paper.

The TCR sequence derives from a woman younger than 30 with Graves disease. Donor details come from another sample of the same person, matched by shared clones. The sequence joins TRBV6-1 to TRBJ2-3, with the D gene too uncertain to name. The sequencing here drew on peripheral blood mononuclear cells (PBMCs), taken at new diagnosis, from a patient treated with antithyroid drugs. The CDR3 protein is CASRLTSTDTQYF. The base sequence is TGTGCCAGCAGATTGACTAGCACAGATACGCAGTATTTT.